Following are 7 T cell receptor beta chains from one sample sequenced in a study of OX40 agonist ivuxolimab in advanced cancers. Clones were sequenced by immunoSEQ multiplex PCR, and TCRdb holds only the in-frame ones, with some missing. The data contain more than 40,000 clones, approximately 91% of them singletons. Sequenced here: CD4+ or CD8+ T cells sorted from blood, sampled in a trial of the OX40 agonist ivuxolimab. The receptors were sampled from an adult with an advanced solid tumor such as melanoma, head and neck, liver or kidney cancer.

J is TRBJ2-1 and V is TRBV5-4; TRBD2 agrees at 10 bases. The CDR3 spans 16 residues. Trimming at V came to 4 bases and at J to 6 bases, leaving 10 bases not matched to a gene. Germline loops: CDR1 SGHNT, CDR2 YYREEE (reference sequence). CDR3 sequence (DNA): TGTGCCAGCAGCCATGAGGGGTTAGCGGGAGGCAATGAGCAGTTCTTC. It is translated as CASSHEGLAGGNEQFF.

The chain carries TRBV5-4 and TRBJ2-5; D gene uncertain. The germline V gene encodes CDR1 SGHNT and CDR2 YYREEE (reference sequence). Trimming stripped 4 bases from V and 5 bases from J, with 15 bases between. This CDR3 contains 14 residues. For the CDR3, the DNA is TGTGCCAGCAGCCTAACGCGACAAACGGAGACCCAGTACTTC. This translates into CASSLTRQTETQYF.

The chain employs TRBV7-8 and TRBJ1-5; D may be TRBD1 (5 bases). CDR1 is SGHVS, CDR2 FQNEAQ, per germline. The CDR3 totals 15 residues. V was shortened by 5 bases and J by 5 bases, with 16 bases between the two germline ends. The CDR3 DNA sequence: TGTGCCAGCAGCCACCAGGGCCTCCGGGATCAGCCCCAGCATTTT. The encoded protein is CASSHQGLRDQPQHF.

V usage is TRBV13 and J usage is TRBJ1-3; no firm D call. In germline, CDR1 is PRHDT, CDR2 FYEKMQ (reference sequence). This CDR3 spans 15 amino acids. Trimming left V 5 bases short and J 4 bases short, with 15 bases between. The CDR3 protein is CASSPRVGRGNTIYF. The CDR3 bases are TGTGCCAGCAGCCCCAGAGTCGGCCGGGGAAACACCATATATTTT.

This sequence joins TRBV2 and TRBJ2-1; 7 positions agree with TRBD2. CDR1 is SNHLY and CDR2 is FYNNEI in the germline V gene. The CDR3 runs to 15 residues. After removal of 1 base from V and 2 bases from J, the junction contained 2 bases not matched to a gene. CDR3 coding DNA: TGTGCCAGCAGTGAAGACGGACTAGCCTACAATGAGCAGTTCTTC. It translates to CASSEDGLAYNEQFF. Supplemented by reference TRBV2 and TRBJ2-1, the full variable domain reads EPEVTQTPSHQVTQMGQEVILRCVPISNHLYFYWYRQILGQKVEFLVSFYNNEISEKSEIFDDQFSVERPDGSNFTLKIRSTKLEDSAMYFCASSEDGLAYNEQFFGPGTRLTVL.

J is TRBJ2-3 and V is TRBV7-3; a possible D gene is TRBD2 (6 bases). The germline gives CDR1 SGHTA, CDR2 FQGTGA. V was shortened by 3 bases and J by 6 bases, with 13 bases between the two germline ends. The CDR3 runs 14 residues. The CDR3 here is CASSFAGPQDTQYF. The CDR3 nucleotides read TGTGCCAGCAGCTTCGCGGGGCCTCAGGATACGCAGTATTTT.

Worth noting for this clone: The missing conserved phenylalanine or tryptophan at the end of this CDR3 makes a read error likely. No DNA is shown, since the ends of the CDR3 on it are uncertain; the CDR3 is the one TCRdb lists. The CDR3: CASSLLEN. The J gene is TRBJ2-3, the V gene TRBV27; TRBD2 was called by the table and not checked on the DNA. The CDR3 numbers 8 amino acids, ends counted. In germline, CDR1 is MNHEY, CDR2 SMNVEV (reference sequence).